This TCR beta chain was recovered during a study of cytomegalovirus exposure and HLA in healthy donors. Whole-study context: Previous work identified 90 million to 130 million unique TCR beta sequences from some 170 million T cells.

Primers for the PCR totalled 60 Vbeta and 13 Jbeta. Sequencing used immunoSEQ multiplex PCR; TCRdb keeps in-frame clones, though not all of them. This table holds some 180,000 clones, 81% found once. This clone was seen only a few times. Its target is not known. Whereas donors were nominally healthy upon sampling, unrecorded immune exposures were probable. Findings of the study overall: Later analysis identified a missense DCLRE1C variant that was linked to TCR beta V- and J-gene trimming. Among immune exposure information, only CMV serostatus was available.

The CDR3 totals 15 residues. Germline V gene data show CDR1 as SGHTA and CDR2 as FQGNSA. J gave up 6 bases and V 1 base, and 4 bases lay outside the gene matches. This sequence originates from a man aged 35 to 55 in good health and CMV-seropositive. The chain has TRBV7-2 and TRBJ2-1, with TRBD2 matching over 9 bases. The sample comprised PBMCs. Written as DNA, the CDR3 is TGTGCCAGCAGCTTAGTGGCGGGGGGGAGCAATGAGCAGTTCTTC. Protein: CASSLVAGGSNEQFF.